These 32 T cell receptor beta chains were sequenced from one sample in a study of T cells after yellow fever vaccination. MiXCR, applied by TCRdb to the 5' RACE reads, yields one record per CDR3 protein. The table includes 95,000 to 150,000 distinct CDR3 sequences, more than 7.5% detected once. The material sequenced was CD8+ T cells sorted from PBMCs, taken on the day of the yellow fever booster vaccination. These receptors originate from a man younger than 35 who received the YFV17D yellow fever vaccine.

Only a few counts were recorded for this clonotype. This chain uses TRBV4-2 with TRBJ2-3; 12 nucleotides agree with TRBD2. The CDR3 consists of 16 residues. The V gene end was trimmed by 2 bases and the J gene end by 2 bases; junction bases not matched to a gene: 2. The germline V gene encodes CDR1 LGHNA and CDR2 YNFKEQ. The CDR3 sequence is CASSQRTSGNTDTQYF. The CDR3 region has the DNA TGTGCCAGCAGCCAAAGGACTAGCGGGAACACAGATACGCAGTATTTT.

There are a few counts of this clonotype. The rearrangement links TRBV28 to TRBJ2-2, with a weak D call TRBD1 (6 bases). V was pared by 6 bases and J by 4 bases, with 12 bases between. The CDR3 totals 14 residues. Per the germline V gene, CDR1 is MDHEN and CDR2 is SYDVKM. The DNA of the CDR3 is TGTGCCAGCAGGTGGCAGGGGACCACCGGGGAGCTGTTTTTT. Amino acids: CASRWQGTTGELFF.

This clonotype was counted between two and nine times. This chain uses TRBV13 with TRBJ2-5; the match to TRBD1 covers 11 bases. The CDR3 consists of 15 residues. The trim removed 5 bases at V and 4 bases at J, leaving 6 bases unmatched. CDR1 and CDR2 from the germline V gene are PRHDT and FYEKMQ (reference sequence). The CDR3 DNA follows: TGTGCCAGCAGCCCGCGGACAGGGGGCGGAGAGACCCAGTACTTC. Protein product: CASSPRTGGGETQYF.

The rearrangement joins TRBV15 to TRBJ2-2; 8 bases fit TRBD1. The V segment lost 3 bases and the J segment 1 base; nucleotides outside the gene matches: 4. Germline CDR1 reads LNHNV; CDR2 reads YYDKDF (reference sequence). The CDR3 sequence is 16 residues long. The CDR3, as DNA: TGTGCCACCAGCAGCCGGGACAGGTTGAACACCGGGGAGCTGTTTTTT. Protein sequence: CATSSRDRLNTGELFF.

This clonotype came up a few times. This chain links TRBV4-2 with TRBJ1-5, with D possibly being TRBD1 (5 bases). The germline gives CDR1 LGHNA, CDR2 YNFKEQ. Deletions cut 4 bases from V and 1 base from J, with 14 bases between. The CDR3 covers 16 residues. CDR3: CASSPDGGVSNQPQHF. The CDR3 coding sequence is TGTGCCAGCAGCCCAGACGGGGGGGTAAGCAATCAGCCCCAGCATTTT.

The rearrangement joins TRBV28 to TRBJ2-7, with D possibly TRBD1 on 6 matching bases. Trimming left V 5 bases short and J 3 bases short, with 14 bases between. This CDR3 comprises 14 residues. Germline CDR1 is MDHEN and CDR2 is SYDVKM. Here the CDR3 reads CASSHGQGIYEQYV. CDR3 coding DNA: TGTGCCAGCAGTCATGGGCAGGGGATCTACGAGCAGTACGTC.

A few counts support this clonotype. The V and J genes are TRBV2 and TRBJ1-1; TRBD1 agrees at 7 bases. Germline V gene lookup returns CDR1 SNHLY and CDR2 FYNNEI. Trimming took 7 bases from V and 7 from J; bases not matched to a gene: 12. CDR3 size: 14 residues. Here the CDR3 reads CASIVGRGGIEAFF. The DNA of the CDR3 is TGTGCCAGCATAGTGGGCAGGGGGGGGATTGAAGCTTTCTTT. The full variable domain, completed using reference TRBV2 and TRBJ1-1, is EPEVTQTPSHQVTQMGQEVILRCVPISNHLYFYWYRQILGQKVEFLVSFYNNEISEKSEIFDDQFSVERPDGSNFTLKIRSTKLEDSAMYFCASIVGRGGIEAFFGQGTRLTVV.

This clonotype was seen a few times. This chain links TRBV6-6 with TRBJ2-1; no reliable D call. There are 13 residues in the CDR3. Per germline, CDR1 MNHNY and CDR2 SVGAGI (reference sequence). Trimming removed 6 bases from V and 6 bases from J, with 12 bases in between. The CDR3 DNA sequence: TGTGCCAGCAGACCCGGACGGCGCAATGAGCAGTTCTTC. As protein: CASRPGRRNEQFF.

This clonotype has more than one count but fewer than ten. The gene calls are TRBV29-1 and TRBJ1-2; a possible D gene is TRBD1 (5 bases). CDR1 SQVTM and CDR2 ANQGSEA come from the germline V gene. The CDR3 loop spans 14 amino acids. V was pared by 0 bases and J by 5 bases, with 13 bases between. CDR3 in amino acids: CSVEDLGGRYGYTF. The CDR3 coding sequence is TGCAGCGTTGAAGATTTGGGGGGGAGATATGGCTACACCTTC.

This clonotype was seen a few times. DNA for the CDR3: TGTGCCAGCAGCTCTCTGGATAGGGGGGCGTCCTACGAGCAGTACGTC. Its protein product is CASSSLDRGASYEQYV. This chain uses TRBV7-9 with TRBJ2-7, with D possibly being TRBD1 or TRBD2 (6 bases each). Trimming took off 4 bases at V and 1 base at J, with 17 bases between the two ends. Per the germline V gene, CDR1 is SEHNR and CDR2 is FQNEAQ (reference sequence). CDR3 length: 16 residues.

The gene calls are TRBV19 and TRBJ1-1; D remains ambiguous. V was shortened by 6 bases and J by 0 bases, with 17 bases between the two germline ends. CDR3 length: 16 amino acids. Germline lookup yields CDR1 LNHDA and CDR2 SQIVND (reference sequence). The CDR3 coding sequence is TGTGCCAGTAGCCACGTTCGTAGGCTAATGAACACTGAAGCTTTCTTT. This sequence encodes CASSHVRRLMNTEAFF.

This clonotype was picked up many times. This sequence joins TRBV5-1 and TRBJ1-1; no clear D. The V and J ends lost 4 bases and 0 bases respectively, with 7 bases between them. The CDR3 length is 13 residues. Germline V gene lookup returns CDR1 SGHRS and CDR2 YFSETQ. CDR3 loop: CASSAVMNTEAFF. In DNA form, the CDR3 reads TGCGCCAGCAGCGCTGTCATGAACACTGAAGCTTTCTTT.

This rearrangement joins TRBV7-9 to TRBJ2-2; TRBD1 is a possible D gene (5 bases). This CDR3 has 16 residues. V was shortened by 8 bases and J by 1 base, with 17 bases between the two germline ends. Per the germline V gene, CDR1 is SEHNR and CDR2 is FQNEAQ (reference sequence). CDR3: CASLGPIDWNTGELFF. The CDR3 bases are TGTGCCAGCCTGGGGCCGATCGACTGGAACACCGGGGAGCTGTTTTTT.

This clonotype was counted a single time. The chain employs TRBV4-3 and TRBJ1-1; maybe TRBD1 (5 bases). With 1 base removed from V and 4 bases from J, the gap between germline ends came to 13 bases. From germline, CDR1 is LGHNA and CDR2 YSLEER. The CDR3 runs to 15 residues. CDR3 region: CASSQVRGVGTEAFF. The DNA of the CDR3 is TGCGCCAGCAGCCAAGTACGGGGGGTAGGCACTGAAGCTTTCTTT.

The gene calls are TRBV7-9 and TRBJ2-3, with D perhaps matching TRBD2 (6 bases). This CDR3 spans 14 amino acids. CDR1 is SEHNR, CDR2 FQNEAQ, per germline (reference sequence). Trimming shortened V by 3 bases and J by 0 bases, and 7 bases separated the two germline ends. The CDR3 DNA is TGTGCCAGCAGCTTCGGGACTAGCACAGATACGCAGTATTTT. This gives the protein CASSFGTSTDTQYF.

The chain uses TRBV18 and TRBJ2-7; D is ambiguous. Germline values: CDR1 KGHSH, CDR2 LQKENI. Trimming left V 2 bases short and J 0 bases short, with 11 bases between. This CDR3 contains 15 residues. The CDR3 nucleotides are TGTGCCAGCTCACCAGGGCCTCGCAGCTCCTACGAGCAGTACTTC. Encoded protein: CASSPGPRSSYEQYF.

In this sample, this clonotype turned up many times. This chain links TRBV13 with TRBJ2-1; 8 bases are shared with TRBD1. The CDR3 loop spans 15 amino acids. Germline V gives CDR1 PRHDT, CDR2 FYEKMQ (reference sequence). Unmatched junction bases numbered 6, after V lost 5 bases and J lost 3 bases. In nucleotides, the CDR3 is TGTGCCAGCAGCCTTGGACAGGGCTACTACAATGAGCAGTTCTTC. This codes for CASSLGQGYYNEQFF.

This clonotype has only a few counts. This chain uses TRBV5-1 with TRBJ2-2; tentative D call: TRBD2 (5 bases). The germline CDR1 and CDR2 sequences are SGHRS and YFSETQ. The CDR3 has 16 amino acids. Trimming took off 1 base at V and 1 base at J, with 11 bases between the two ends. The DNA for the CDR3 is TGCGCCAGCAGCTTGAGAATCCGGGGGAACACCGGGGAGCTGTTTTTT. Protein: CASSLRIRGNTGELFF.

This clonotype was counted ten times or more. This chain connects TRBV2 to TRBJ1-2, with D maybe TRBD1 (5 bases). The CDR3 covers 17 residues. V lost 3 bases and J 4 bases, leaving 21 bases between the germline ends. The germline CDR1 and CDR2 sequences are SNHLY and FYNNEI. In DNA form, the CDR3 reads TGTGCCAGCAGTGAGTCTAGGGGATGGCAGACTCGCTATGGCTACACCTTC. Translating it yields CASSESRGWQTRYGYTF.

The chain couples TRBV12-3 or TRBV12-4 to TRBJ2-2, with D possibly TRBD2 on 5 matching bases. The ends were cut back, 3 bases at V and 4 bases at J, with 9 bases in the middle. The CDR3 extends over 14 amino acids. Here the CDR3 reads CASSFEGTTGELFF. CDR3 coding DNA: TGTGCCAGCAGTTTCGAGGGAACCACCGGGGAGCTGTTTTTT.

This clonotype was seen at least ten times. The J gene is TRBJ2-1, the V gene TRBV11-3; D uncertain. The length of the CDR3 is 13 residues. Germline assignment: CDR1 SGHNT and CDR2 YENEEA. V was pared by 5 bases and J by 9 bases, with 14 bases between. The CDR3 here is CASSPRFGVEQFF. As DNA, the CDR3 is TGTGCCAGCAGCCCCCGATTTGGTGTTGAGCAGTTCTTC.

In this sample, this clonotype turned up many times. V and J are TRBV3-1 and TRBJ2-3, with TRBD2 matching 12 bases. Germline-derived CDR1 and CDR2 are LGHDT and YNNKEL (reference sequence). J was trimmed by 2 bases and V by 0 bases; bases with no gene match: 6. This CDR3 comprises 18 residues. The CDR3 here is CASSQDLAGGPITDTQYF. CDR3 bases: TGTGCCAGCAGCCAAGATCTAGCGGGGGGGCCAATCACAGATACGCAGTATTTT.

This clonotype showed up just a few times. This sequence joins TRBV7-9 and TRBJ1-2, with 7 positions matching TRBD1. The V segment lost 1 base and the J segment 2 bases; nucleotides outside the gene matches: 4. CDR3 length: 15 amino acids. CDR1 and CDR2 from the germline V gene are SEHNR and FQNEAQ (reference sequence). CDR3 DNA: TGTGCCAGCAGCTTAGTAGGGGACAGCAACTATGGCTACACCTTC. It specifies CASSLVGDSNYGYTF.

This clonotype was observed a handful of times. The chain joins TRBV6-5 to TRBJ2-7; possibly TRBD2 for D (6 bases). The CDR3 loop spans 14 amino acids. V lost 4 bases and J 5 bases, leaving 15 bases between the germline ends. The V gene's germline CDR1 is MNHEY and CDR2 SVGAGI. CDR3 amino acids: CASSSSAGINEQYF. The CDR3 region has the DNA TGTGCCAGCAGTTCATCGGCGGGGATAAACGAGCAGTACTTC.

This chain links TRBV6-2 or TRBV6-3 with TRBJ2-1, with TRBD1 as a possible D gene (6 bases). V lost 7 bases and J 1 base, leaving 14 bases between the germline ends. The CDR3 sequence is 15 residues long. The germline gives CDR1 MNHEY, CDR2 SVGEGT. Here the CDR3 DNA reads TGTGCCAGCACCGGTTTAGGGGGATCCTACAATGAGCAGTTCTTC. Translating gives CASTGLGGSYNEQFF.

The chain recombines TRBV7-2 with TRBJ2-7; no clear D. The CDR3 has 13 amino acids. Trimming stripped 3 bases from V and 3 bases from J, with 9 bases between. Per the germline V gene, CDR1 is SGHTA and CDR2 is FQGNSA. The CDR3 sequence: CASSFSTDYEQYF. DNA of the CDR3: TGTGCCAGCAGCTTCTCAACCGACTACGAGCAGTACTTC.

This chain's CDR3 is CASSQEYHIRGDTGELFF. The CDR3 coding sequence is TGCGCCAGCAGCCAAGAATACCATATCAGGGGGGACACCGGGGAGCTGTTTTTT. This sequence joins TRBV4-3 and TRBJ2-2; a weak D match, TRBD1 (7 bases). The CDR3 is 18 residues long. The germline V and J ends were trimmed by 0 bases and 3 bases, with 17 bases remaining between them. From germline, CDR1 is LGHNA and CDR2 YSLEER.

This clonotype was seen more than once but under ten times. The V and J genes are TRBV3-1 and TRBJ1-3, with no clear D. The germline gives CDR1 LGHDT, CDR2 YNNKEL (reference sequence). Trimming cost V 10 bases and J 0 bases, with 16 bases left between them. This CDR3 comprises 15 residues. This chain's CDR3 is CATQAGLSSGNTIYF. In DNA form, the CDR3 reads TGTGCCACCCAGGCGGGTTTAAGCTCTGGAAACACCATATATTTT. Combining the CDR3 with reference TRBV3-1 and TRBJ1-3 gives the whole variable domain DTAVSQTPKYLVTQMGNDKSIKCEQNLGHDTMYWYKQDSKKFLKIMFSYNNKELIINETVPNRFSPKSPDKAHLNLHINSLELGDSAVYFCATQAGLSSGNTIYFGEGSWLTVV.

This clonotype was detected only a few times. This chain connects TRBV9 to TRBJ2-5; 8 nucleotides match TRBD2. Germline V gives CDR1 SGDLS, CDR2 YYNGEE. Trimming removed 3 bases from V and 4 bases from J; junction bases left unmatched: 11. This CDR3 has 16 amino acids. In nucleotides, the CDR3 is TGTGCCAGCAGCGGACCGTATGCGGGGGGCCGAGAGACCCAGTACTTC. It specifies CASSGPYAGGRETQYF.

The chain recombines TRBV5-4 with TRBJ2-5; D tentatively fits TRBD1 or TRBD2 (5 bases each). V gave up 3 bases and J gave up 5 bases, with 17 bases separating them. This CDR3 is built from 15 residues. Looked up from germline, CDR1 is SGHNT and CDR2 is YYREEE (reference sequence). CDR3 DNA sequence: TGTGCCAGCAGCTCGCTTCCGGGACCCGGGGAGACCCAGTACTTC. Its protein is CASSSLPGPGETQYF.

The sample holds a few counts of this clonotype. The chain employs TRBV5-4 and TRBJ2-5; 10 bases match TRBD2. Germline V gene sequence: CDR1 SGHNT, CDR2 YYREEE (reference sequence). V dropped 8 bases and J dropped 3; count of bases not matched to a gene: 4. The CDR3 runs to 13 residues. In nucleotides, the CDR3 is TGTGCCAGTTGGACTAGCGGAAAAGAGACCCAGTACTTC. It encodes CASWTSGKETQYF. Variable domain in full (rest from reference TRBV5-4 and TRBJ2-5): ETGVTQSPTHLIKTRGQQVTLRCSSQSGHNTVSWYQQALGQGPQFIFQYYREEENGRGNFPPRFSGLQFPNYSSELNVNALELDDSALYLCASWTSGKETQYFGPGTRLLVL.

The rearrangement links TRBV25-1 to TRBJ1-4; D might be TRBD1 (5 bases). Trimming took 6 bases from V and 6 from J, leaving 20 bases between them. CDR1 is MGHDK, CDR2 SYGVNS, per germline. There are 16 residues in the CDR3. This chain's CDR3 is CASSQPSKGRDEKLFF. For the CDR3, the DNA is TGTGCCAGCAGCCAACCGTCAAAGGGGAGGGATGAAAAACTGTTTTTT.